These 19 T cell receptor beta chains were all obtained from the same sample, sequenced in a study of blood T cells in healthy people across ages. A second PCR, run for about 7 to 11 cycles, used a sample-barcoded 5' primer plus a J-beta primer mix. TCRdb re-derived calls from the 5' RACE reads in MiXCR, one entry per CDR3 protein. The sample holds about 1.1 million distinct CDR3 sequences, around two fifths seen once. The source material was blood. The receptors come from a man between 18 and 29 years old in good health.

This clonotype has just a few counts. The chain's CDR3 is CASTLSGGPSNEQFF. Here the CDR3 DNA reads TGTGCCAGCACCCTTAGCGGGGGGCCCTCCAATGAGCAGTTCTTC. The chain employs TRBV12-3 or TRBV12-4 and TRBJ2-1; TRBD2 matches at 10 bases. This CDR3 is 15 amino acids long. V dropped 7 bases and J dropped 6; count of bases not matched to a gene: 9.

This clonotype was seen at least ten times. CDR3 region: CASLGNTEAFF. CDR3 nucleotide sequence: TGTGCCAGCTTGGGAAACACTGAAGCTTTCTTT. The chain has TRBV12-3 or TRBV12-4 and TRBJ1-1; D gene uncertain. The CDR3 runs 11 residues. Trimming left V 8 bases short and J 2 bases short, with 6 bases between.

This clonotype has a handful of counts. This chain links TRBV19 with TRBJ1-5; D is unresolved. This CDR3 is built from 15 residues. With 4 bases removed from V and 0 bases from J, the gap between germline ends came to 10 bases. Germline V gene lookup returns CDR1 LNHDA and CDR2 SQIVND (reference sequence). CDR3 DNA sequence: TGTGCCAGTAGTACCACGGCTTATAGCAATCAGCCCCAGCATTTT. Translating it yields CASSTTAYSNQPQHF.

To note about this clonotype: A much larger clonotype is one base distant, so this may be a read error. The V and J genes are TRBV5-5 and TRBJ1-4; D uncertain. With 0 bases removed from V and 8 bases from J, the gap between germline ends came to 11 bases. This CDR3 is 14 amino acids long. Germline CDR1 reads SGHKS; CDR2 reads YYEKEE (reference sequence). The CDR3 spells CASSLGISGEKLFF. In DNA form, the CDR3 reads TGTGCCAGCAGCTTGGGCATCAGCGGGGAAAAACTGTTTTTT.

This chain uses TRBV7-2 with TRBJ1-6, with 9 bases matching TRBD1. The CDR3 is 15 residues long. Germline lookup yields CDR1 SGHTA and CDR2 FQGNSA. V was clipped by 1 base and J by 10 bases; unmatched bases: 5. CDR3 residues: CASSLEGQGKSPLHF. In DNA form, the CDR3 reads TGTGCCAGCAGCTTAGAGGGACAGGGAAAGTCACCCCTCCACTTT.

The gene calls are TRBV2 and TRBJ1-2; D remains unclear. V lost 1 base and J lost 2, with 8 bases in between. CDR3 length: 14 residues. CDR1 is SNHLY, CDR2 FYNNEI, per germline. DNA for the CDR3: TGTGCCAGCAGTGAAGAAAGGTCCAACTATGGCTACACCTTC. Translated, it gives CASSEERSNYGYTF.

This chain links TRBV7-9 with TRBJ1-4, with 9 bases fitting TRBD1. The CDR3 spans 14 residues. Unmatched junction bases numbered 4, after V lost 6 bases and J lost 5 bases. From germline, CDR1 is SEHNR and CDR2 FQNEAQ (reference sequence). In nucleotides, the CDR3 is TGTGCCAGCAGTCCGGACAGGGGAAATGAAAAACTGTTTTTT. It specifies CASSPDRGNEKLFF.

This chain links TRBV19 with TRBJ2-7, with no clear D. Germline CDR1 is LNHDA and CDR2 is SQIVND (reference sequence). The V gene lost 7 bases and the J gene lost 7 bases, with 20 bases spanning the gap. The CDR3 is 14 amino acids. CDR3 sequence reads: CASKIRPIANEQYF. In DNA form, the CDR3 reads TGTGCCAGTAAGATCCGGCCCATCGCGAATGAGCAGTACTTC.

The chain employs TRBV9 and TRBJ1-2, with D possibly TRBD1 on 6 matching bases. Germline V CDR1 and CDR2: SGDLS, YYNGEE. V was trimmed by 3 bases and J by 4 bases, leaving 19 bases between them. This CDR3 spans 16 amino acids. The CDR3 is CASSGYQQGGGYGYTF. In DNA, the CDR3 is TGTGCCAGCAGCGGATATCAACAGGGAGGTGGCTATGGCTACACCTTC. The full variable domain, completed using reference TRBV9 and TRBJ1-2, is DSGVTQTPKHLITATGQRVTLRCSPRSGDLSVYWYQQSLDQGLQFLIQYYNGEERAKGNILERFSAQQFPDLHSELNLSSLELGDSALYFCASSGYQQGGGYGYTFGSGTRLTVV.

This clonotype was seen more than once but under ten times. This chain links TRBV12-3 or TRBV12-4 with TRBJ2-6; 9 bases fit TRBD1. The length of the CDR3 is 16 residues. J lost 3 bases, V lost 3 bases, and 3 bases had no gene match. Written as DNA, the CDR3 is TGTGCCAGCAGTTTTGGGACAGGGAATGGGGCCAACGTCCTGACTTTC. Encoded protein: CASSFGTGNGANVLTF.

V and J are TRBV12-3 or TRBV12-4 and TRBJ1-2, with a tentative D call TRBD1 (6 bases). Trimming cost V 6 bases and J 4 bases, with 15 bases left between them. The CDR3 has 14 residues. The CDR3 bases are TGTGCCAGCAGCCTCTCGAGGGGGACCTATGGCTACACCTTC. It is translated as CASSLSRGTYGYTF.

CDR3 DNA sequence: TGTGCCAGCAGACCTAGGACTAGCGGGTACGAGCAGTACTTC. Amino acids: CASRPRTSGYEQYF. This chain uses TRBV2 with TRBJ2-7; TRBD2 matches at 11 bases. CDR1 is SNHLY and CDR2 is FYNNEI in the germline V gene. The CDR3 has 14 amino acids. Trimming removed 6 bases from V and 4 bases from J; junction bases left unmatched: 5.

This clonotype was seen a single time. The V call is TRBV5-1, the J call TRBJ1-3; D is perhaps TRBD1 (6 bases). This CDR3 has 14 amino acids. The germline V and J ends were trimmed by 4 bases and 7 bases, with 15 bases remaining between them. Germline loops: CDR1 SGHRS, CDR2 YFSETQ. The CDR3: CASSPGQMENTIYF. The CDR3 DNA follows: TGCGCCAGCAGCCCAGGACAGATGGAGAACACCATATATTTT.

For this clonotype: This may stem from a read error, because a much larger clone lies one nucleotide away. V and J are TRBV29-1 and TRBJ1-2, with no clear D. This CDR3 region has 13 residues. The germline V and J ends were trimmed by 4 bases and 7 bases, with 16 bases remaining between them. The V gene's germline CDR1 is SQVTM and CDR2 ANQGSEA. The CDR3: CSVGGGSIGGYTF. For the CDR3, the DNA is TGCAGCGTTGGAGGCGGGAGTATCGGTGGCTACACCTTC. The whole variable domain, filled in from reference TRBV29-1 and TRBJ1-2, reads SAVISQKPSRDICQRGTSLTIQCQVDSQVTMMFWYRQQPGQSLTLIATANQGSEATYESGFVIDKFPISRPNLTFSTLTVSNMSPEDSSIYLCSVGGGSIGGYTFGSGTRLTVV.

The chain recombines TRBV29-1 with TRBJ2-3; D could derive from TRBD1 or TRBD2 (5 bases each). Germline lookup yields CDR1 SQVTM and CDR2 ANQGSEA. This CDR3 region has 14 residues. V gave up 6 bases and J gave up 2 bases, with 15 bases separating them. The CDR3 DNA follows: TGCAGCGTGGGGGTAAGAGCCTTCACAGATACGCAGTATTTT. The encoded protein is CSVGVRAFTDTQYF.

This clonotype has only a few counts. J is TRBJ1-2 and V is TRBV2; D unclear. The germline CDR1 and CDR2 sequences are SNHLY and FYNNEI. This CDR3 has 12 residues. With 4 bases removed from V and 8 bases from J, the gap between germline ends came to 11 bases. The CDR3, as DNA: TGTGCCAGCAGTGTGTGGAGGGAAGGCTACACCTTC. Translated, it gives CASSVWREGYTF. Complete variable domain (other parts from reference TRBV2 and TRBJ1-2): EPEVTQTPSHQVTQMGQEVILRCVPISNHLYFYWYRQILGQKVEFLVSFYNNEISEKSEIFDDQFSVERPDGSNFTLKIRSTKLEDSAMYFCASSVWREGYTFGSGTRLTVV.

CDR3 region: CASSLLVAGGTYNEQFF. The CDR3 DNA follows: TGTGCCAGCAGCTTACTTGTAGCGGGGGGGACCTACAATGAGCAGTTCTTC. The chain carries TRBV7-6 and TRBJ2-1; 11 positions match TRBD2. Germline V gene lookup returns CDR1 SGHVS and CDR2 FNYEAQ. CDR3 size: 17 residues. V was pared by 2 bases and J by 2 bases, with 5 bases of the junction left unmatched.

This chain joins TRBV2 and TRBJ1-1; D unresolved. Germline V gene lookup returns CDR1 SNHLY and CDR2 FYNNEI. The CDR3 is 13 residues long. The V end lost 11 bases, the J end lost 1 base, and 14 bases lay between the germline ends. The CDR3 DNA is TGTGCCTCCCAGACGGACCGGAACACTGAAGCTTTCTTT. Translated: CASQTDRNTEAFF.

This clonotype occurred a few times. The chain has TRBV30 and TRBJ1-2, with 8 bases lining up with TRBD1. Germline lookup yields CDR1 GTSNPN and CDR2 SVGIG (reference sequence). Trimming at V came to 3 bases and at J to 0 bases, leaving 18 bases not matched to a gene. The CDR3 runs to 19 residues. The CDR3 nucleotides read TGTGCCTGGAGAGTTCGGACAGGGTGGACGCAAAGCGCTAACTATGGCTACACCTTC. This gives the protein CAWRVRTGWTQSANYGYTF. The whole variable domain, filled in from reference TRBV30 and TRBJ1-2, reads SQTIHQWPATLVQPVGSPLSLECTVEGTSNPNLYWYRQAAGRGLQLLFYSVGIGQISSEVPQNLSASRPQDRQFILSSKKLLLSDSGFYLCAWRVRTGWTQSANYGYTFGSGTRLTVV.